The rows below give T cell receptor beta chains drawn from one sample of a study of human T cells and chemical hapten exposure. One entry per CDR3 protein results from TCRdb running MiXCR on the RACE reads. The table has 95,000 to 150,000 distinct CDR3 sequences, 11% seen once. The specimen was whole blood, collected in connection with sensitization to the hapten diphenylcyclopropenone (DPC). All receptors derive from a woman in her fifties or sixties with alopecia areata. Some clones in this sample may be carry-over from other donors' samples. CDR3s include the opening cysteine and the closing phenylalanine or tryptophan. Each record gives: D gene, J gene, V gene, clone size, CDR3 protein, CDR3 DNA. The D gene is left open where the match is weak. Not every row has a clone size; where given, it reads once, few, many or a size class.

d_call: TRBD1
j_call: TRBJ1-2
v_call: TRBV12-3/TRBV12-4
clone_size: .
cdr3_aa: CASSPGQGLSYGYTF
cdr3_nt: TGTGCCAGCAGTCCGGGACAGGGGTTAAGCTATGGCTACACCTTC

d_call: TRBD1
j_call: TRBJ2-5
v_call: TRBV2
clone_size: few
cdr3_aa: CASSGPGQGLVAQYF
cdr3_nt: TGTGCCAGCAGTGGACCGGGACAGGGCCTGGTGGCCCAGTACTTC

d_call: .
j_call: TRBJ1-6
v_call: TRBV4-3
clone_size: .
cdr3_aa: CASSLNPRGVESPLHF
cdr3_nt: TGCGCCAGCAGCCTCAACCCTAGGGGGGTCGAATCACCCCTCCACTTT

d_call: .
j_call: TRBJ2-1
v_call: TRBV12-3/TRBV12-4
clone_size: .
cdr3_aa: CASSLIGPGVGEQFF
cdr3_nt: TGTGCCAGCAGTTTAATCGGGCCCGGAGTGGGTGAGCAGTTCTTC

d_call: .
j_call: TRBJ1-2
v_call: TRBV7-8
clone_size: .
cdr3_aa: CASSPRLPVLYGYTF
cdr3_nt: TGTGCCAGCAGCCCTAGATTGCCCGTCCTCTATGGCTACACCTTC

d_call: .
j_call: TRBJ1-1
v_call: TRBV12-5
clone_size: few
cdr3_aa: CASGGSGRTEAFF
cdr3_nt: TGTGCTAGTGGGGGGTCAGGGCGGACTGAAGCTTTCTTT

d_call: .
j_call: TRBJ2-3
v_call: TRBV6-5
clone_size: few
cdr3_aa: CASSRRDLSTDTQYF
cdr3_nt: TGTGCCAGCAGCCGCAGGGATCTGAGCACAGATACGCAGTATTTT

d_call: TRBD1
j_call: TRBJ2-1
v_call: TRBV5-1
clone_size: many
cdr3_aa: CASSRWTGNEQFF
cdr3_nt: TGCGCCAGCAGCAGGTGGACAGGGAATGAGCAGTTCTTC

d_call: .
j_call: TRBJ2-4
v_call: TRBV5-6
clone_size: .
cdr3_aa: CASSPRSRQNIQYF
cdr3_nt: TGTGCCAGCAGCCCCCGAAGTCGCCAAAACATTCAGTACTTC

d_call: .
j_call: TRBJ2-2
v_call: TRBV7-8
clone_size: .
cdr3_aa: CASSLRGASEGGELFF
cdr3_nt: TGTGCCAGCAGCTTACGGGGCGCTTCAGAGGGCGGGGAGCTGTTTTTT

d_call: TRBD1
j_call: TRBJ2-3
v_call: TRBV5-1
clone_size: many
cdr3_aa: CASRGTGGADTQYF
cdr3_nt: TGCGCCAGCAGAGGGACAGGTGGGGCGGATACGCAGTATTTT

d_call: TRBD1
j_call: TRBJ2-3
v_call: TRBV4-1
clone_size: many
cdr3_aa: CASSQPTGVTDTQYF
cdr3_nt: TGCGCCAGCAGCCAACCGACAGGGGTGACAGATACGCAGTATTTT

d_call: TRBD2
j_call: TRBJ2-7
v_call: TRBV27
clone_size: .
cdr3_aa: CASRLSWAGGAYEQYF
cdr3_nt: TGTGCCAGCCGGCTCTCCTGGGCGGGAGGAGCCTACGAGCAGTACTTC

d_call: .
j_call: TRBJ2-5
v_call: TRBV28
clone_size: .
cdr3_aa: CASSRGPGQETQYF
cdr3_nt: TGTGCCAGCAGCCGCGGTCCCGGGCAGGAGACCCAGTACTTC

d_call: .
j_call: TRBJ1-2
v_call: TRBV5-6
clone_size: many
cdr3_aa: CASSLGASYGYTF
cdr3_nt: TGTGCCAGCAGCTTAGGGGCGAGCTATGGCTACACCTTC

d_call: .
j_call: TRBJ2-7
v_call: TRBV18
clone_size: many
cdr3_aa: CASSPRDIPYEQYF
cdr3_nt: TGTGCCAGCTCACCACGGGACATTCCCTACGAGCAGTACTTC

d_call: TRBD2
j_call: TRBJ2-7
v_call: TRBV4-3
clone_size: many
cdr3_aa: CASSQEGGRVPYEQYF
cdr3_nt: TGCGCCAGCAGCCAAGAGGGCGGGAGGGTCCCCTACGAGCAGTACTTC

d_call: .
j_call: TRBJ2-7
v_call: TRBV20-1
clone_size: once
cdr3_aa: CSARDNTDEQYF
cdr3_nt: TGCAGTGCTAGAGATAACACAGACGAGCAGTACTTC

d_call: TRBD2
j_call: TRBJ2-3
v_call: TRBV20-1
clone_size: few
cdr3_aa: CSATWTSGGRDTDTQYF
cdr3_nt: TGCAGTGCTACATGGACTAGCGGGGGCCGAGACACAGATACGCAGTATTTT

d_call: .
j_call: TRBJ2-4
v_call: TRBV3-1
clone_size: .
cdr3_aa: CASSPLGAAKNIQYF
cdr3_nt: TGTGCCAGCAGCCCCCTAGGGGCAGCCAAAAACATTCAGTACTTC

d_call: .
j_call: TRBJ2-5
v_call: TRBV6-1
clone_size: few
cdr3_aa: CASSEAVGLQETQYF
cdr3_nt: TGTGCCAGCAGTGAAGCCGTGGGCCTACAAGAGACCCAGTACTTC

d_call: .
j_call: TRBJ1-1
v_call: TRBV20-1
clone_size: .
cdr3_aa: CSAARGGLGTEAFF
cdr3_nt: TGCAGTGCTGCCCGGGGAGGACTGGGCACTGAAGCTTTCTTT

d_call: .
j_call: TRBJ1-1
v_call: TRBV3-1
clone_size: .
cdr3_aa: CASSPFGGSRNTEAFF
cdr3_nt: TGTGCCAGCAGCCCGTTTGGGGGGTCCCGGAACACTGAAGCTTTCTTT

d_call: .
j_call: TRBJ2-7
v_call: TRBV5-1
clone_size: few
cdr3_aa: CASSLSGTADEQYF
cdr3_nt: TGCGCCAGCAGCTTGTCAGGGACGGCGGACGAGCAGTACTTC

d_call: .
j_call: TRBJ2-3
v_call: TRBV6-2/TRBV6-3
clone_size: few
cdr3_aa: CASNPRTSTDTQYF
cdr3_nt: TGTGCCAGCAACCCCCGGACCAGCACAGATACGCAGTATTTT

d_call: .
j_call: TRBJ2-3
v_call: TRBV5-4
clone_size: .
cdr3_aa: CASSPSKGGSDTQYF
cdr3_nt: TGTGCCAGCAGCCCCTCAAAGGGGGGCTCAGATACGCAGTATTTT

d_call: .
j_call: TRBJ1-1
v_call: TRBV20-1
clone_size: few
cdr3_aa: CSVRQSNTEAFF
cdr3_nt: TGCAGTGTAAGACAGTCGAACACTGAAGCTTTCTTT

d_call: .
j_call: TRBJ1-5
v_call: TRBV27
clone_size: few
cdr3_aa: CASSRGGKGNQPQHF
cdr3_nt: TGTGCCAGCAGTCGTGGGGGGAAAGGCAATCAGCCCCAGCATTTT

d_call: TRBD1
j_call: TRBJ1-2
v_call: TRBV5-1
clone_size: .
cdr3_aa: CASSLAQGAHGYTF
cdr3_nt: TGCGCCAGCAGCTTGGCCCAGGGGGCCCATGGCTACACCTTC

d_call: TRBD1
j_call: TRBJ1-5
v_call: TRBV5-1
clone_size: .
cdr3_aa: CASSPGQGGNQPQHF
cdr3_nt: TGCGCCAGCAGCCCGGGACAGGGAGGAAATCAGCCCCAGCATTTT

d_call: .
j_call: TRBJ2-7
v_call: TRBV29-1
clone_size: .
cdr3_aa: CSVTGTTYEQYF
cdr3_nt: TGCAGCGTGACAGGGACTACCTACGAGCAGTACTTC

d_call: TRBD1
j_call: TRBJ2-7
v_call: TRBV9
clone_size: many
cdr3_aa: CASSVGTGAYEQYF
cdr3_nt: TGTGCCAGCAGCGTCGGGACAGGGGCCTACGAGCAGTACTTC

d_call: .
j_call: TRBJ2-7
v_call: TRBV28
clone_size: .
cdr3_aa: CASSPRVPTYEQYF
cdr3_nt: TGTGCCAGCAGCCCCCGGGTTCCTACCTACGAGCAGTACTTC

d_call: TRBD2
j_call: TRBJ2-3
v_call: TRBV15
clone_size: many
cdr3_aa: CATSLADRTDTQYF
cdr3_nt: TGTGCCACCAGCCTAGCGGACCGCACAGATACGCAGTATTTT

d_call: .
j_call: TRBJ2-1
v_call: TRBV3-1
clone_size: .
cdr3_aa: CASSHHRDYNEQFF
cdr3_nt: TGTGCCAGCAGCCACCATCGGGATTACAATGAGCAGTTCTTC

d_call: .
j_call: TRBJ2-7
v_call: TRBV28
clone_size: medium-sized
cdr3_aa: CASSLSPYEQYF
cdr3_nt: TGTGCCAGCAGTCTCTCTCCCTACGAGCAGTACTTC

d_call: TRBD1
j_call: TRBJ2-2
v_call: TRBV24-1
clone_size: .
cdr3_aa: CATKGQGASGELFF
cdr3_nt: TGTGCCACCAAGGGACAGGGGGCAAGCGGGGAGCTGTTTTTT

d_call: TRBD2
j_call: TRBJ2-2
v_call: TRBV6-5
clone_size: many
cdr3_aa: CASSYRGGSVTGELFF
cdr3_nt: TGTGCCAGCAGTTACAGGGGCGGGAGTGTGACCGGGGAGCTGTTTTTT

d_call: .
j_call: TRBJ2-3
v_call: TRBV6-2/TRBV6-3
clone_size: few
cdr3_aa: CASSWGGSTDTQYF
cdr3_nt: TGTGCCAGCAGTTGGGGGGGCAGCACAGATACGCAGTATTTT

d_call: TRBD2
j_call: TRBJ2-1
v_call: TRBV7-2
clone_size: .
cdr3_aa: CASSRRAMVLADMYNEQFF
cdr3_nt: TGTGCCAGCAGCCGGCGGGCTATGGTACTAGCGGACATGTACAATGAGCAGTTCTTC

d_call: .
j_call: TRBJ2-3
v_call: TRBV29-1
clone_size: .
cdr3_aa: CSVEAGGLADTQYF
cdr3_nt: TGCAGCGTTGAAGCTGGGGGATTAGCAGATACGCAGTATTTT

d_call: .
j_call: TRBJ2-7
v_call: TRBV5-4
clone_size: .
cdr3_aa: CASSPRYSYEQYF
cdr3_nt: TGTGCCAGCAGCCCCCGTTACTCCTACGAGCAGTACTTC

d_call: .
j_call: TRBJ2-2
v_call: TRBV9
clone_size: .
cdr3_aa: CASSEMAGTNTGELFF
cdr3_nt: TGTGCCAGCAGCGAGATGGCGGGGACGAACACCGGGGAGCTGTTTTTT

d_call: .
j_call: TRBJ1-1
v_call: TRBV6-2/TRBV6-3
clone_size: few
cdr3_aa: CASSYLSGGEAFF
cdr3_nt: TGTGCCAGCAGTTACCTATCGGGGGGCGAAGCTTTCTTT

d_call: .
j_call: TRBJ1-6
v_call: TRBV20-1
clone_size: few
cdr3_aa: CSASTGQLYNSPLHF
cdr3_nt: TGCAGTGCTAGTACAGGACAGCTTTACAATTCACCCCTCCACTTT

d_call: TRBD2
j_call: TRBJ2-1
v_call: TRBV12-3/TRBV12-4
clone_size: many
cdr3_aa: CASSLRLAGGQSSNEQFF
cdr3_nt: TGTGCCAGCAGTTTGAGACTAGCGGGGGGGCAAAGTTCAAATGAGCAGTTCTTC